This T cell receptor beta chain was sequenced for a study of T cell responses to AZD1222 COVID-19 vaccine. Study-wide findings and caveats: Close to half of all spike-specific TCRs reportedly target regions of the variants that are unmutated. No repertoire was sampled before or during the peak T cell response, only after it. Among AZD1222 vaccinees, only six were seropositive at baseline.

Some clones are missing from TCRdb's copy, which holds only in-frame ones; the method was immunoSEQ multiplex PCR. The sample consists of approximately 150,000 clones, roughly 92% of them appearing once. This clone was counted a single time. Its antigen is undetermined. Between the trimmed V and J ends, which lost 4 bases and 6 bases, there was a span of 7 bases. This CDR3 has 12 residues. Germline assignment: CDR1 SGHRS and CDR2 YFSETQ. The chain recombines TRBV5-1 with TRBJ2-2; D ambiguous. This TCR came from an adult in good health. The sample consisted of peripheral blood, taken on day 0 of AZD1222 vaccination. The CDR3 loop reads CASSKVAGELFF. The CDR3 DNA sequence: TGCGCCAGCAGCAAGGTGGCCGGGGAGCTGTTTTTT.